The 2 T cell receptor beta chains below were found in one sample sequenced in a study of CD8+CD57+ T cells in acquired aplastic anemia. In patients chosen for sequencing, flow cytometry had shown CD8+CD57+ cell expansion. TCR beta VDJ and CDR3 profiling used genomic DNA as template. TCRdb fed the reads into MiXCR, producing one record per CDR3 protein. The sample records around 430,000 distinct CDR3 sequences, over 25% being singletons. What was sequenced was sorted CD4+, CD8+, or CD8+CD57+ T cells (not recorded which) from PBMCs. The receptors were gathered from a human donor with aplastic anemia.

The chain joins TRBV24-1 to TRBJ2-3, with D possibly TRBD2 on 5 matching bases. Germline CDR1 and CDR2: KGHDR and SFDVKD. Trimming shortened V by 0 bases and J by 1 base, and 10 bases separated the two germline ends. This CDR3 comprises 16 residues. The CDR3 reads CATSDLLEGGTDTQYF. CDR3 DNA: TGTGCCACCAGTGATTTGCTCGAGGGTGGCACAGATACGCAGTATTTT.

The chain employs TRBV9 and TRBJ1-1; TRBD1 agrees at 8 bases. Germline CDR1 reads SGDLS; CDR2 reads YYNGEE. This CDR3 contains 13 residues. The junction had 1 base not matched to a gene; V was cut back by 3 bases and J by 3 bases. The CDR3 protein is CASSAGGYTEAFF. DNA of the CDR3: TGTGCCAGCAGCGCAGGGGGCTACACTGAAGCTTTCTTT. Based on the CDR3 plus reference TRBV9 and TRBJ1-1, the full variable domain is DSGVTQTPKHLITATGQRVTLRCSPRSGDLSVYWYQQSLDQGLQFLIQYYNGEERAKGNILERFSAQQFPDLHSELNLSSLELGDSALYFCASSAGGYTEAFFGQGTRLTVV.